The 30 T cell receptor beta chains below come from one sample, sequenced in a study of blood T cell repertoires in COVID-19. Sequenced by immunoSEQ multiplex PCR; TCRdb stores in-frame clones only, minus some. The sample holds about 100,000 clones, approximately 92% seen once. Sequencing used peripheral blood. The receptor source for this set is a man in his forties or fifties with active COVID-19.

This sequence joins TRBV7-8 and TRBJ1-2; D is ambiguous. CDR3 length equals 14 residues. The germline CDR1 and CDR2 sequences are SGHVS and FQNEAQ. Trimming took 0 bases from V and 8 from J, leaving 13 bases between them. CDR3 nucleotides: TGTGCCAGCAGCTTAGCCGTTGGTACAGCCGGCTACACCTTC. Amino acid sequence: CASSLAVGTAGYTF.

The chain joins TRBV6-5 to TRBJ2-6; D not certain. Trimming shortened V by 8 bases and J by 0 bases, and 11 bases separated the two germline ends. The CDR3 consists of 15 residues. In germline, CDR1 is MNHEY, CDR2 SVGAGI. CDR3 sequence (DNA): TGTGCCAGCGAACCCCTGAGCTCTGGGGCCAACGTCCTGACTTTC. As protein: CASEPLSSGANVLTF.

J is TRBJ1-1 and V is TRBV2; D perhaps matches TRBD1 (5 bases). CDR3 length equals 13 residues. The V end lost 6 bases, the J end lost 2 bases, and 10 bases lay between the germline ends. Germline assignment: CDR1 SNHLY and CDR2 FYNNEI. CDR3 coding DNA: TGTGCCAGCAGGCCGGGACTTAACACTGAAGCTTTCTTT. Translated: CASRPGLNTEAFF.

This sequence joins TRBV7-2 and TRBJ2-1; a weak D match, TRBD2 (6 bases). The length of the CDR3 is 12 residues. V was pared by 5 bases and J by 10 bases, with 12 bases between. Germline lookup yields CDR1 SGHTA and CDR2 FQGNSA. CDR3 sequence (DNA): TGTGCCAGCAGCATCCTACTAGCAGAGCAGTTCTTC. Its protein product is CASSILLAEQFF.

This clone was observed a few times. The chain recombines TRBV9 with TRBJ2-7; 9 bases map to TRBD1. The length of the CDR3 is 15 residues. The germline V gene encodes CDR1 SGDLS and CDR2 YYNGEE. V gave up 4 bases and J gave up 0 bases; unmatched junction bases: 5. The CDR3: CASSLGQGGSYEQYF. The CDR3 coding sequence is TGTGCCAGCAGCCTGGGACAGGGAGGCTCCTACGAGCAGTACTTC. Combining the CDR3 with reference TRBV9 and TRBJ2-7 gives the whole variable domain DSGVTQTPKHLITATGQRVTLRCSPRSGDLSVYWYQQSLDQGLQFLIQYYNGEERAKGNILERFSAQQFPDLHSELNLSSLELGDSALYFCASSLGQGGSYEQYFGPGTRLTVT.

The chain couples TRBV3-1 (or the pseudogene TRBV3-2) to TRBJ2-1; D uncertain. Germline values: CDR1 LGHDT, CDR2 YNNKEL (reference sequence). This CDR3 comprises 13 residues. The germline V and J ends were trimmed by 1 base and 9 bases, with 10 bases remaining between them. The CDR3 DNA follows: TGTGCCAGCAGCCAAGCACTGTCAAGTGAGCAGTTCTTC. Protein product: CASSQALSSEQFF.

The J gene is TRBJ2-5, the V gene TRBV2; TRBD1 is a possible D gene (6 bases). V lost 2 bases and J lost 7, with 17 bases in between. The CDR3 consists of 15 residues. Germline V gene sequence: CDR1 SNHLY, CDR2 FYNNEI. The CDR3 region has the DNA TGTGCCAGCAGTGAAACCGGACAGCCGACGGGGACCCAGTACTTC. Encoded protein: CASSETGQPTGTQYF. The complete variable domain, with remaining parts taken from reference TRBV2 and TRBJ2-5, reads EPEVTQTPSHQVTQMGQEVILRCVPISNHLYFYWYRQILGQKVEFLVSFYNNEISEKSEIFDDQFSVERPDGSNFTLKIRSTKLEDSAMYFCASSETGQPTGTQYFGPGTRLLVL.

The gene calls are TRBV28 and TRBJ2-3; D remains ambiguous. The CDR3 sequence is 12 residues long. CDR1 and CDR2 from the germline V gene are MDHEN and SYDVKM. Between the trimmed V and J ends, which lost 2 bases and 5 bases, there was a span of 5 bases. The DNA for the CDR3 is TGTGCCAGCAGTTTACTCGGAGATACGCAGTATTTT. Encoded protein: CASSLLGDTQYF.

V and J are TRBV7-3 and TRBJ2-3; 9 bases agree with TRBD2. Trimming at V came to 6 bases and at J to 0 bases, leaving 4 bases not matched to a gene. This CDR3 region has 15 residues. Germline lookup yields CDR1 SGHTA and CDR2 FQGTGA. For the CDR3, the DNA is TGTGCCAGCAGAAAGACTAGCGGAAGCACAGATACGCAGTATTTT. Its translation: CASRKTSGSTDTQYF.

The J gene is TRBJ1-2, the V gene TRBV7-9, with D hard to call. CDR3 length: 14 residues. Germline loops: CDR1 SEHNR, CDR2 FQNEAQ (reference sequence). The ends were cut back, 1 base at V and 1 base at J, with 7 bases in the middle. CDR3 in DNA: TGTGCCAGCAGCTTAGGAGGGAATAACTATGGCTACACCTTC. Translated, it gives CASSLGGNNYGYTF.

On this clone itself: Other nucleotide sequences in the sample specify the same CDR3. CDR3 in amino acids: CATSEQGYEQYF. The CDR3 DNA reads TGTGCCACCAGTGAACAGGGTTACGAGCAGTACTTC. The chain employs TRBV24-1 and TRBJ2-7; weak D call: TRBD1 (6 bases). The CDR3 is 12 amino acids. Germline V gene lookup returns CDR1 KGHDR and CDR2 SFDVKD. V was shortened by 4 bases and J by 4 bases, with 7 bases between the two germline ends.

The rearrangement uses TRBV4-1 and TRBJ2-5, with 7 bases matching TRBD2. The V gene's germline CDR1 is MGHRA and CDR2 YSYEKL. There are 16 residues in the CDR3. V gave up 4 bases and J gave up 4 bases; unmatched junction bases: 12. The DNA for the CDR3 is TGCGCCAGCAGCCTTGTGGTGGGCGGGGAGGGAGAGACCCAGTACTTC. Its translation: CASSLVVGGEGETQYF.

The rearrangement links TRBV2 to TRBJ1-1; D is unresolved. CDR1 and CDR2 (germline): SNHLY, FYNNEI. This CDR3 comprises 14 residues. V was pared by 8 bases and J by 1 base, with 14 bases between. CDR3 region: CASLFDGRNTEAFF. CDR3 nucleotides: TGTGCCAGCCTCTTCGACGGGAGGAACACTGAAGCTTTCTTT. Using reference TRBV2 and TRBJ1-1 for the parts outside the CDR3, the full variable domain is EPEVTQTPSHQVTQMGQEVILRCVPISNHLYFYWYRQILGQKVEFLVSFYNNEISEKSEIFDDQFSVERPDGSNFTLKIRSTKLEDSAMYFCASLFDGRNTEAFFGQGTRLTVV.

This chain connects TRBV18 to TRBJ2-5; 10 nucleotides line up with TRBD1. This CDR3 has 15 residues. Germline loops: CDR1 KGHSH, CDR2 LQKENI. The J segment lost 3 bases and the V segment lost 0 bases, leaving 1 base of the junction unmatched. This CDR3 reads CASSPPGTGEETQYF. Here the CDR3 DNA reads TGTGCCAGCTCACCACCGGGGACAGGGGAAGAGACCCAGTACTTC.

The DNA for the CDR3 is TGTGCCAGTAGTATAGGTCAGAACACCGGGGAGCTGTTTTTT. Residues: CASSIGQNTGELFF. The chain joins TRBV19 to TRBJ2-2, with D unclear. This CDR3 has 14 amino acids. Germline values: CDR1 LNHDA, CDR2 SQIVND (reference sequence). Trimming took 1 base from V and 1 from J, leaving 4 bases between them.

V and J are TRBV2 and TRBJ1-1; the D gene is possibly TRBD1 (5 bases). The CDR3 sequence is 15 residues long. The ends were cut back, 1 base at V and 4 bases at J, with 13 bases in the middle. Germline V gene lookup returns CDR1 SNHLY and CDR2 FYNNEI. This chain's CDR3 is CASSEGQGYGTEAFF. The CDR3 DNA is TGTGCCAGCAGTGAAGGTCAGGGATATGGCACTGAAGCTTTCTTT.

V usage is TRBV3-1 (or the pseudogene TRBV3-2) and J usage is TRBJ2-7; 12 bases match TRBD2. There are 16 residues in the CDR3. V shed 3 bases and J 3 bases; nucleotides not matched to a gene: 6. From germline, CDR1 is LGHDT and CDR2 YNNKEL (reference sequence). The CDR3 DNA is TGTGCCAGCAGCCAGGGGACTAGCGGGCAACTCTACGAGCAGTACTTC. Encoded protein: CASSQGTSGQLYEQYF.

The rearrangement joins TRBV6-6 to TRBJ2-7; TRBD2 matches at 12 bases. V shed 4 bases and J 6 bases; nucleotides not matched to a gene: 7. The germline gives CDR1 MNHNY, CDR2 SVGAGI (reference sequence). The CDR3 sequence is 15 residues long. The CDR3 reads CASSSRLAGAPEQYF. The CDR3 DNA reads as TGTGCCAGCAGTTCAAGACTAGCGGGAGCACCCGAGCAGTACTTC.

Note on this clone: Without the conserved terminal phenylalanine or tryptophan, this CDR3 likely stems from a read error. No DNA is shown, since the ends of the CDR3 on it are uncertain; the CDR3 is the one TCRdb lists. CDR3 region: CSAPLGDRAII. This sequence joins TRBV20-1 and TRBJ1-4; the table's D call, TRBD1, was not checked against the DNA. Germline V lookup: CDR1 DFQATT, CDR2 SNEGSKA (reference sequence). With termini counted, the CDR3 has 11 amino acids.

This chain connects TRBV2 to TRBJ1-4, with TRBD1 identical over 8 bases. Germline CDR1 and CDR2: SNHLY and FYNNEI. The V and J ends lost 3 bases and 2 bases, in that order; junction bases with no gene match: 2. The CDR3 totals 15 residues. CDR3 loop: CASSDRGLTNEKLFF. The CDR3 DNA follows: TGTGCCAGCAGTGACAGGGGGCTTACTAATGAAAAACTGTTTTTT.

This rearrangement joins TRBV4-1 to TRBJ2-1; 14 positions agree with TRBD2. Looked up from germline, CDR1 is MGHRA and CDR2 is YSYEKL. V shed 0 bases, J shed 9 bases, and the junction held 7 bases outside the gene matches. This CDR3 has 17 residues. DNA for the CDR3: TGCGCCAGCAGCCAAGACTTGGGGACTAGCGGGAGAATTGAGCAGTTCTTC. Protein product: CASSQDLGTSGRIEQFF.

CDR3 coding DNA: TGCGCCAGCAGCGCGGGGCTCAGGCAGCCCCAGCATTTT. It is translated as CASSAGLRQPQHF. The chain is built from TRBV5-1 and TRBJ1-5, with D possibly matching TRBD1 (5 bases). This CDR3 has 13 residues. Trimming removed 4 bases at V and 7 bases at J, with 12 bases between. CDR1 and CDR2 (germline): SGHRS, YFSETQ.

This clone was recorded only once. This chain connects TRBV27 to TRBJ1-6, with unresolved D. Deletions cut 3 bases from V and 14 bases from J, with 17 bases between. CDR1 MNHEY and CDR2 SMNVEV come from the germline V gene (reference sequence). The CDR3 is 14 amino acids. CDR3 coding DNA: TGTGCCAGCAGTTTTTTATCCGGGCGCGGGGCCCTCCACTTT. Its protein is CASSFLSGRGALHF.

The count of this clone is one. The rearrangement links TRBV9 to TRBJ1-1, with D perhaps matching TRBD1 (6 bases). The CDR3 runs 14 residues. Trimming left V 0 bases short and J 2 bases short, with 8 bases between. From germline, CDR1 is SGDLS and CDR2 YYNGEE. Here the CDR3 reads CASSVVGHNTEAFF. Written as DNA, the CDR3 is TGTGCCAGCAGCGTAGTGGGACATAACACTGAAGCTTTCTTT. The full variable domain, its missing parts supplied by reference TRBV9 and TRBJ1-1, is DSGVTQTPKHLITATGQRVTLRCSPRSGDLSVYWYQQSLDQGLQFLIQYYNGEERAKGNILERFSAQQFPDLHSELNLSSLELGDSALYFCASSVVGHNTEAFFGQGTRLTVV.

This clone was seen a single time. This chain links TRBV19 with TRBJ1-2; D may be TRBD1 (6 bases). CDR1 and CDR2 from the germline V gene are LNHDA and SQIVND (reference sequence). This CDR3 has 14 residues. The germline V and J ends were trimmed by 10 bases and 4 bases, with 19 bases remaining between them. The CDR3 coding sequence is TGTGCCATTCGCATGGGCGGACAGCCCTATGGCTACACCTTC. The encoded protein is CAIRMGGQPYGYTF. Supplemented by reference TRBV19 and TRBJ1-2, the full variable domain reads DGGITQSPKYLFRKEGQNVTLSCEQNLNHDAMYWYRQDPGQGLRLIYYSQIVNDFQKGDIAEGYSVSREKKESFPLTVTSAQKNPTAFYLCAIRMGGQPYGYTFGSGTRLTVV.

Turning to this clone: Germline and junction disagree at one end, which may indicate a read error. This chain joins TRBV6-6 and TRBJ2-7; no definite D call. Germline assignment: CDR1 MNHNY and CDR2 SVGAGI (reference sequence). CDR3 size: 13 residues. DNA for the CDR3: TGTGCCAGCAGTCACTCGTTAACATACGAGCAGTACTTC. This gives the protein CASSHSLTYEQYF.

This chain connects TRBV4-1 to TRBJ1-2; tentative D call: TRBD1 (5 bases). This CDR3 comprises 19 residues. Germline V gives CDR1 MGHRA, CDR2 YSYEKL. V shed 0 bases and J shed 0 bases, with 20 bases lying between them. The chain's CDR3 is CASSQDLRGILISNYGYTF. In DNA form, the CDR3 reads TGCGCCAGCAGCCAAGATTTAAGGGGAATCCTAATATCTAACTATGGCTACACCTTC.

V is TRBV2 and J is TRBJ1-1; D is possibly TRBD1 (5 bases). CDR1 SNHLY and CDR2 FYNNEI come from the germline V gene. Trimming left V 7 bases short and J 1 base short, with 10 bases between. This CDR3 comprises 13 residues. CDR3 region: CASTTEPNTEAFF. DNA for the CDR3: TGTGCCAGCACGACAGAACCGAACACTGAAGCTTTCTTT.

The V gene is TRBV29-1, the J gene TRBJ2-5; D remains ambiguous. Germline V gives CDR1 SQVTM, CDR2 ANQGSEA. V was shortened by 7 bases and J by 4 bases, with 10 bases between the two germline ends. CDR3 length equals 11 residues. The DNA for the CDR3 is TGCAGCGCTTTAGCTCGAGAGACCCAGTACTTC. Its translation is CSALARETQYF.

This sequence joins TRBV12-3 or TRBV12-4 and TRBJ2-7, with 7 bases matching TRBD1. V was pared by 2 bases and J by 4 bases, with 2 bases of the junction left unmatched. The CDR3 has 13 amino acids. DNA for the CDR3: TGTGCCAGCAGTTTAAAGGGGGCTTACGAGCAGTACTTC. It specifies CASSLKGAYEQYF.